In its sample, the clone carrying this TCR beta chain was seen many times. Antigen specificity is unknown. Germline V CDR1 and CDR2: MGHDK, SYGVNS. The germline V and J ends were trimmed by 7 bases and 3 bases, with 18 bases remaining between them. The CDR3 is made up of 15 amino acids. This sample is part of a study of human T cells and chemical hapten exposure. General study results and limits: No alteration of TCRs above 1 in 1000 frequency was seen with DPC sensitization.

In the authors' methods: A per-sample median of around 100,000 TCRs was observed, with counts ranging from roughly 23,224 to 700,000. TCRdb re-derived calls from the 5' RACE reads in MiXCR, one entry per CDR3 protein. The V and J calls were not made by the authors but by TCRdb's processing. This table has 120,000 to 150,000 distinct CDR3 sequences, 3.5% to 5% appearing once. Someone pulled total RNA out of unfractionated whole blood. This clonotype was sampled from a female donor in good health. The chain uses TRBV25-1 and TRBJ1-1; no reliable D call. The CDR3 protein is CASTDSRRGDTEAFF. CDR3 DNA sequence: TGTGCCAGCACGGATTCCCGCCGCGGGGACACTGAAGCTTTCTTT.